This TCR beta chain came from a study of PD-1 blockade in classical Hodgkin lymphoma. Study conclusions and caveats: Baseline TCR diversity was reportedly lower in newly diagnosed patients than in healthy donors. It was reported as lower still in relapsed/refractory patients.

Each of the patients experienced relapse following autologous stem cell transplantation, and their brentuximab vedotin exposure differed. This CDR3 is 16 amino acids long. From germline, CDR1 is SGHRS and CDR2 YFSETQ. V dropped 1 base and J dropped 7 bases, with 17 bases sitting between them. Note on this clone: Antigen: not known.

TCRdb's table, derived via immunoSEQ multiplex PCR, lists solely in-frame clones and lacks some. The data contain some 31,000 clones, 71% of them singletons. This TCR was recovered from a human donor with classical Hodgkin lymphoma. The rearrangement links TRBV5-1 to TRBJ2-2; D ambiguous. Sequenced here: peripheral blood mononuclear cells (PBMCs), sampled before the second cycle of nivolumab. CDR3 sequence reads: CASSLLSVGSNGELFF. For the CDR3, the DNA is TGCGCCAGCAGCTTGTTGTCCGTCGGCAGCAACGGGGAGCTGTTTTTT.